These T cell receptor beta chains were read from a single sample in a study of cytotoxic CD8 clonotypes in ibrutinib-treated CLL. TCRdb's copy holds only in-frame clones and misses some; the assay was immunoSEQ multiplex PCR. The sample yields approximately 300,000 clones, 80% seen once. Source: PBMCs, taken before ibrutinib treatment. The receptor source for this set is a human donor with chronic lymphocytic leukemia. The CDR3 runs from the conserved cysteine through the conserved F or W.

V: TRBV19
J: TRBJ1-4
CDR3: CASRFPGQFSTSTNEKLFF

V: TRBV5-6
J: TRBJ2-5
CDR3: CASSLEYGTAQETQYF

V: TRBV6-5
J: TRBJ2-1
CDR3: CASRRGQVRGEQFF

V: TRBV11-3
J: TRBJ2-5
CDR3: CASSPGTGYSTQYF

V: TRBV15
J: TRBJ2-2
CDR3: CATSRENGELFF

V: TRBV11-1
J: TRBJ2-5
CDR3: CASSLGWQGGYGTQYF

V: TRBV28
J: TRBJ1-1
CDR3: CASSLGGHRSEAFF

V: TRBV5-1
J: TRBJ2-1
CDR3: CASRRDSSYNEQFF

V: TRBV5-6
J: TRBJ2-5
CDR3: CASSFFQETQYF

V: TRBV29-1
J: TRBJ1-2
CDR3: CSVEDRLGTGAGGIANYGYTF

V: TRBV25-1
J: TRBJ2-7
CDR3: CASSAPGLAVYEQYF

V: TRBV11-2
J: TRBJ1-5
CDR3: CASSHRGDSNQPQHF

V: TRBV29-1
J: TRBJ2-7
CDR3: CSVSVAYEQYF

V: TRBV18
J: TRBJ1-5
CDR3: CASSPMTGQGKPQHF

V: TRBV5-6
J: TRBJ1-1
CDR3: CASSTDREAFF

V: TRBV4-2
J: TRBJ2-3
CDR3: CASRLAGDSDTQYF

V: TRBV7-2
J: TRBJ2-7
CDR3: CASSLSSGGQYF

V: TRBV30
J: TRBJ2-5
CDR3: CAWRQNDRPRGQYF

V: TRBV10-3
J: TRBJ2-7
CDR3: CAISESGLASYEQYF

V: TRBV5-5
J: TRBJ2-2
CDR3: CASSSANTGELFF

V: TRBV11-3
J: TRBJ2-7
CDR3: CASSPGGMVYEQYF

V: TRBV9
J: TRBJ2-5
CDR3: CASSVGTVQETQYF

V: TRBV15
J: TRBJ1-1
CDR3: CATSRDPVDRILNTEAFF

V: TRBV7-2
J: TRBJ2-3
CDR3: CASSLAGGPTDTQYF

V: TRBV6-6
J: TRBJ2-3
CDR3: CASSYWASGTDTQYF

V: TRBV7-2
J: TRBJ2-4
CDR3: CASSLELGAKNIQYF

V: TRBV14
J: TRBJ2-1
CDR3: CASSRQFLAGGYNEQFF

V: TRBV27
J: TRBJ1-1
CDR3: CASTNPSGFGGNTEAFF

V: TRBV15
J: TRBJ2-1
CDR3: CATIGGGYNEQFF

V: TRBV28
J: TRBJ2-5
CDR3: CASRPGYETQYF

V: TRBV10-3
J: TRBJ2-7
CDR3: CATARGDFGDEQYF

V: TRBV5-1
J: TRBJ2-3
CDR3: CASSLFAETFTDTQYF

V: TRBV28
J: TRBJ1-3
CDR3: CASSSGSIGVLGNTIYF

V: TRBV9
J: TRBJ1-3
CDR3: CASSSGEGAGLGNTIYF

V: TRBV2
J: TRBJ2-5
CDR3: CASGGLAGFQETQYF